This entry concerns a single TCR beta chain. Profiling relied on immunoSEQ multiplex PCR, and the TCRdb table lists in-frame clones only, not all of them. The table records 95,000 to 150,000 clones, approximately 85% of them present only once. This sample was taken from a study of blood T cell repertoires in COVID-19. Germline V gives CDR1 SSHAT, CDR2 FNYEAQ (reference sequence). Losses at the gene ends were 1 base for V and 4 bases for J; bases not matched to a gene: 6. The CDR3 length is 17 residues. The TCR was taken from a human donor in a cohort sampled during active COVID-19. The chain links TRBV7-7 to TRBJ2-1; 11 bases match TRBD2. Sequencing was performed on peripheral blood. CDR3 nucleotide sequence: TGTGCCAGCAGCTTAGAAATAGCGGGAGGGAGATACAATGAGCAGTTCTTC. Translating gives CASSLEIAGGRYNEQFF.